These T cell receptor beta chains were read from a single sample in a study of regulatory T cells in long-lasting Graves disease. One entry per CDR3 protein, called by TCRdb with MiXCR from the multiplex PCR reads. The table has 430,000 or so distinct CDR3 sequences, approximately 22% seen once. This specimen was peripheral blood mononuclear cells (PBMCs), taken when the disease was refractory, from a patient treated with antithyroid drugs. These receptors came from a female donor with Graves disease. CDR3s include the opening cysteine and the closing phenylalanine or tryptophan. The order of the fields is clone size, D gene, J gene, V gene, CDR3 DNA, CDR3 protein. The D gene is left open where the match is weak. The size field is filled for only some rows; it gives once, few, many or a size class.

clone size: .; D gene: .; J gene: TRBJ1-5; V gene: TRBV7-9; CDR3 DNA: TGTGCCAGCAGCCCCCCCGGGGGCAATCAGCCCCAGCATTTT; CDR3 protein: CASSPPGGNQPQHF
clone size: few; D gene: .; J gene: TRBJ1-1; V gene: TRBV7-2; CDR3 DNA: TGTGCCAGCAGCCGCAGAGCTAACACTGAAGCTTTCTTT; CDR3 protein: CASSRRANTEAFF
clone size: few; D gene: .; J gene: TRBJ2-7; V gene: TRBV20-1; CDR3 DNA: TGCAGTGCCACCCGGGGCAGAATTCCTTTCGAGCAGTACTTC; CDR3 protein: CSATRGRIPFEQYF
clone size: .; D gene: .; J gene: TRBJ2-7; V gene: TRBV6-5; CDR3 DNA: TGTGCCAGCAGTTACGATAGCACAACCTACGAGCAGTACTTC; CDR3 protein: CASSYDSTTYEQYF
clone size: .; D gene: .; J gene: TRBJ2-3; V gene: TRBV24-1; CDR3 DNA: TGTGCCACCAGTGATTTGTCCGGGGCTAGCACAGATACGCAGTATTTT; CDR3 protein: CATSDLSGASTDTQYF
clone size: many; D gene: TRBD1; J gene: TRBJ2-2; V gene: TRBV7-8; CDR3 DNA: TGTGCCAGCAGCACACAGGGGAGAGTTTCCGGGGAGCTGTTTTTT; CDR3 protein: CASSTQGRVSGELFF
clone size: many; D gene: .; J gene: TRBJ1-1; V gene: TRBV9; CDR3 DNA: TGTGCCAGCAGCGTTGATCTGAACACTGAAGCTTTCTTT; CDR3 protein: CASSVDLNTEAFF
clone size: many; D gene: .; J gene: TRBJ1-3; V gene: TRBV15; CDR3 DNA: TGTGCCACCAGCAGAGACAGGGGAGAGAGAGGAAACACCATATATTTT; CDR3 protein: CATSRDRGERGNTIYF
clone size: few; D gene: TRBD1; J gene: TRBJ2-7; V gene: TRBV18; CDR3 DNA: TGTGCCAGCTCACCAGGGACAGGGGGCTCAGAGCAGTACTTC; CDR3 protein: CASSPGTGGSEQYF
clone size: .; D gene: TRBD1; J gene: TRBJ1-1; V gene: TRBV12-3/TRBV12-4; CDR3 DNA: TGTGCCAGCAGCAAAAGACAGGGGAGCACTGAAGCTTTCTTT; CDR3 protein: CASSKRQGSTEAFF
clone size: .; D gene: TRBD1; J gene: TRBJ2-5; V gene: TRBV12-3/TRBV12-4; CDR3 DNA: TGTGCCAGCACTTCGACAGGGGGAAAAGAGACCCAGTACTTC; CDR3 protein: CASTSTGGKETQYF
clone size: .; D gene: .; J gene: TRBJ2-5; V gene: TRBV30; CDR3 DNA: TGTGCCTTCACCTACGGGGCCCAAGAGGCCCAGTACTTC; CDR3 protein: CAFTYGAQEAQYF
clone size: .; D gene: TRBD1; J gene: TRBJ1-2; V gene: TRBV3-1; CDR3 DNA: TGTGCCAGCAGCCAAGCCGACAGGGGGTTCTATGGCTACACCTTC; CDR3 protein: CASSQADRGFYGYTF
clone size: .; D gene: .; J gene: TRBJ2-1; V gene: TRBV7-9; CDR3 DNA: TGTGCCAGCAGCCGCTTCGCTGACAATGAGCAGTTCTTC; CDR3 protein: CASSRFADNEQFF
clone size: few; D gene: .; J gene: TRBJ1-1; V gene: TRBV20-1; CDR3 DNA: TGCAGTGCTAGAGCCCCACCCCGACAGAACACTGAAGCTTTCTTT; CDR3 protein: CSARAPPRQNTEAFF
clone size: many; D gene: TRBD1; J gene: TRBJ1-1; V gene: TRBV29-1; CDR3 DNA: TGCAGCGTCGGGACAGGAGTCAACACTGAAGCTTTCTTT; CDR3 protein: CSVGTGVNTEAFF
clone size: many; D gene: .; J gene: TRBJ2-7; V gene: TRBV27; CDR3 DNA: TGTGCCAGCAGTCAGAGGTGGCAGGTAACCTACGAGCAGTACTTC; CDR3 protein: CASSQRWQVTYEQYF
clone size: .; D gene: TRBD1; J gene: TRBJ1-1; V gene: TRBV4-1; CDR3 DNA: TGCGCCAGCAGCCAAGAAGCGGACAGGGGGCGACTGGGCACTGAAGCTTTCTTT; CDR3 protein: CASSQEADRGRLGTEAFF
clone size: .; D gene: .; J gene: TRBJ2-3; V gene: TRBV29-1; CDR3 DNA: TGCAGCATCCAAGGAGGAGACAACACAGATACGCAGTATTTT; CDR3 protein: CSIQGGDNTDTQYF
clone size: few; D gene: .; J gene: TRBJ1-1; V gene: TRBV20-1; CDR3 DNA: TGCAGTGCTAGAGATATGACCACTGAAGCTTTCTTT; CDR3 protein: CSARDMTTEAFF
clone size: .; D gene: TRBD2; J gene: TRBJ2-5; V gene: TRBV24-1; CDR3 DNA: TGTGCCACCAGAGGGACTAGCGTCAAAGAGACCCAGTACTTC; CDR3 protein: CATRGTSVKETQYF
clone size: .; D gene: .; J gene: TRBJ2-2; V gene: TRBV9; CDR3 DNA: TGTGCCAGCAGCGTAGGACACCTCACCGGGGAGCTGTTTTTT; CDR3 protein: CASSVGHLTGELFF
clone size: many; D gene: TRBD1; J gene: TRBJ1-1; V gene: TRBV28; CDR3 DNA: TGTGCCAGCAGTTGGGACAGAGCTGCTTTCTTT; CDR3 protein: CASSWDRAAFF
clone size: many; D gene: .; J gene: TRBJ2-7; V gene: TRBV29-1; CDR3 DNA: TGCAGCGTTGAAGCCGTTGCAACAGGGAATGATCACGAGCAGTACTTC; CDR3 protein: CSVEAVATGNDHEQYF
clone size: .; D gene: TRBD1; J gene: TRBJ1-5; V gene: TRBV28; CDR3 DNA: TGTGCCAGCAGTCGTGGACAGGGACGTCAGCCCCAGCATTTT; CDR3 protein: CASSRGQGRQPQHF
clone size: many; D gene: .; J gene: TRBJ1-1; V gene: TRBV2; CDR3 DNA: TGTGCCAGCAGCCGGGAGGGGAATACTGAAGCTTTCTTT; CDR3 protein: CASSREGNTEAFF
clone size: few; D gene: .; J gene: TRBJ2-2; V gene: TRBV7-2; CDR3 DNA: TGTGCCAGCAGCCTCCTGGCGAGCACCGGGGGGCTGTTTTTT; CDR3 protein: CASSLLASTGGLFF
clone size: few; D gene: TRBD1; J gene: TRBJ2-1; V gene: TRBV12-3/TRBV12-4; CDR3 DNA: TGTGCCAGCAGTCGCGAGGACAGGGGCGTCAACAGGGGTTACAATGAGCAGTTCTTC; CDR3 protein: CASSREDRGVNRGYNEQFF
clone size: few; D gene: .; J gene: TRBJ2-7; V gene: TRBV30; CDR3 DNA: TGTGCCTGCTCGAGGGGGGACTCCTACGAGCAGTACTTC; CDR3 protein: CACSRGDSYEQYF
clone size: .; D gene: .; J gene: TRBJ2-3; V gene: TRBV27; CDR3 DNA: TGTGCCAGCAGTTCGGATCACCACGGGGATACGCAGTATTTT; CDR3 protein: CASSSDHHGDTQYF
clone size: many; D gene: TRBD1; J gene: TRBJ2-7; V gene: TRBV20-1; CDR3 DNA: TGCAGTGCTGCCCGGACAGGATTCTACGAGCAGTACTTC; CDR3 protein: CSAARTGFYEQYF
clone size: many; D gene: .; J gene: TRBJ2-5; V gene: TRBV18; CDR3 DNA: TGTGCCAGCCTGCCACAAGGGGTAGAGACCCAGTACTTC; CDR3 protein: CASLPQGVETQYF
clone size: many; D gene: TRBD1; J gene: TRBJ2-2; V gene: TRBV12-3/TRBV12-4; CDR3 DNA: TGTGCCAGCAGTTTAGGGTCGGGGACAGGTCACACCGGGGAGCTGTTTTTT; CDR3 protein: CASSLGSGTGHTGELFF